Presented here are 17 T cell receptor beta chains from one specimen sequenced in a study of T cells in Graves' hyperthyroidism and ophthalmopathy. The source material, RNA transcripts, was used to amplify TCR beta CDR3 regions. RT-PCR in the first round (using the HTBI primer set) targeted the TCR CDR3. TCRdb processed the multiplex PCR reads anew with MiXCR; each CDR3 protein has one entry. The table lists 500,000 or so distinct CDR3 sequences, roughly 18% of them singletons, with 17% in the top ten. Sequencing used blood. All receptors come from a woman aged 18-35 years with Graves' ophthalmopathy.

This clonotype was picked up a small number of times. This chain links TRBV20-1 with TRBJ2-7; the D is unclear. Germline values: CDR1 DFQATT, CDR2 SNEGSKA (reference sequence). The CDR3 runs 14 residues. Deletions cut 3 bases from V and 0 bases from J, with 12 bases between. The CDR3 reads CSASRAFSSYEQYF. The CDR3 DNA sequence: TGCAGTGCTAGTCGTGCGTTTAGCTCCTACGAGCAGTACTTC.

As to this clonotype: A much larger clone lies a single base off, so this may be a read error. The V call is TRBV12-3 or TRBV12-4, the J call TRBJ1-1; 7 bases line up with TRBD1. The CDR3 length is 15 residues. The CDR3, as DNA: TGTGCCAGCAGTTACAGGGGAGGGGTGAACACTGAAGCTCTCTTT. Its protein product is CASSYRGGVNTEALF.

The table lists this clonotype with many counts. The chain has TRBV27 and TRBJ1-2; TRBD1 matches at 7 bases. This CDR3 comprises 16 residues. Germline trimming cut 4 bases from V and 8 bases from J; bases unmatched to any gene: 16. The germline V gene encodes CDR1 MNHEY and CDR2 SMNVEV (reference sequence). The CDR3 DNA reads as TGTGCCAGCAGTTCGGACAGCTTCGCAGGGGGTAGGGGCTACACCTTC. Translating it yields CASSSDSFAGGRGYTF.

This clonotype was counted at least ten times. The CDR3 is CASSEYPSGVYNEQFF. CDR3 DNA sequence: TGTGCCAGCAGTGAATATCCTAGCGGGGTTTACAATGAGCAGTTCTTC. V is TRBV6-1 and J is TRBJ2-1, with 9 bases identical to TRBD2. This CDR3 has 16 residues. Per the germline V gene, CDR1 is MNHNS and CDR2 is SASEGT. With 2 bases clipped from V and 4 bases from J, the junction kept 6 bases outside the gene matches.

There are a few counts of this clonotype. The rearrangement links TRBV27 to TRBJ2-3; 7 positions match TRBD2. The V and J ends lost 4 bases and 2 bases, in that order; junction bases with no gene match: 9. CDR3 length: 16 amino acids. Germline V gene lookup returns CDR1 MNHEY and CDR2 SMNVEV (reference sequence). This CDR3 reads CASSYLGGVPTDTQYF. The CDR3 DNA is TGTGCCAGCAGTTACTTGGGGGGGGTCCCCACAGATACGCAGTATTTT.

This clonotype was picked up a small number of times. The chain links TRBV7-8 to TRBJ2-1; no clear D gene. V lost 1 base and J 8 bases, leaving 9 bases between the germline ends. Germline-derived CDR1 and CDR2 are SGHVS and FQNEAQ. The CDR3 has 13 amino acids. The CDR3 spells CASSLGALDEQFF. In nucleotides, the CDR3 is TGTGCCAGCAGCTTAGGGGCATTGGATGAGCAGTTCTTC.

The chain links TRBV18 to TRBJ1-3; D may be TRBD1 (6 bases). This CDR3 has 15 residues. Between the trimmed V and J ends, which lost 2 bases and 5 bases, there was a span of 13 bases. From germline, CDR1 is KGHSH and CDR2 LQKENI. CDR3 coding DNA: TGTGCCAGCTCACCAGGACAGAATCTAAGAAACACCATATATTTT. This sequence encodes CASSPGQNLRNTIYF. The full variable domain, in which reference TRBV18 and TRBJ1-3 provide the parts outside the CDR3, is NAGVMQNPRHLVRRRGQEARLRCSPMKGHSHVYWYRQLPEEGLKFMVYLQKENIIDESGMPKERFSAEFPKEGPSILRIQQVVRGDSAAYFCASSPGQNLRNTIYFGEGSWLTVV.

At least ten counts were recorded for this clonotype. The chain recombines TRBV2 with TRBJ2-7; possibly TRBD2 for D (5 bases). CDR3 length equals 12 residues. V dropped 7 bases and J dropped 3 bases, with 10 bases sitting between them. Germline values: CDR1 SNHLY, CDR2 FYNNEI. Here the CDR3 reads CASKRSGYEQYF. The CDR3 nucleotides read TGTGCCAGCAAGCGGTCCGGCTACGAGCAGTACTTC.

The sample holds many counts of this clonotype. One end of the junction varies from germline; a read error may be responsible. The gene calls are TRBV5-5 and TRBJ1-1, with unresolved D. Germline loops: CDR1 SGHKS, CDR2 YYEKEE (reference sequence). The CDR3 is 14 residues long. The CDR3 sequence is CASSLYVDATEASF. The CDR3 DNA sequence: TGTGCCAGCAGCTTGTATGTGGATGCCACTGAAGCTTCCTTT.

This clonotype appeared many times. The chain joins TRBV20-1 to TRBJ1-2; a weak D match, TRBD1 (5 bases). The germline V gene encodes CDR1 DFQATT and CDR2 SNEGSKA (reference sequence). The CDR3 consists of 14 residues. V lost 3 bases to trimming and J lost 1 base, with 12 bases between them. The chain's CDR3 is CSASVKDSNYGYTF. The CDR3 nucleotides read TGCAGTGCTAGTGTGAAAGACAGTAACTATGGCTACACCTTC.

This rearrangement joins TRBV5-1 to TRBJ2-7; possibly TRBD1 for D (6 bases). Deletions cut 4 bases from V and 2 bases from J, with 13 bases between. The CDR3 contains 14 residues. Germline CDR1 SGHRS, CDR2 YFSETQ. Here the CDR3 DNA reads TGCGCCAGCAGCCCGGACAGACTCCCCTACGAGCAGTACTTC. Its translation is CASSPDRLPYEQYF. Full variable domain (rest looked up from reference TRBV5-1 and TRBJ2-7): KAGVTQTPRYLIKTRGQQVTLSCSPISGHRSVSWYQQTPGQGLQFLFEYFSETQRNKGNFPGRFSGRQFSNSRSEMNVSTLELGDSALYLCASSPDRLPYEQYFGPGTRLTVT.

The V call is TRBV11-2, the J call TRBJ2-1; 10 nucleotides match TRBD2. Germline-derived CDR1 and CDR2 are SGHAT and FQNNGV. CDR3 size: 16 residues. V lost 0 bases to trimming and J lost 8 bases; unmatched junction nucleotides: 7. CDR3 sequence reads: CASSLDYASGSDEQFF. CDR3 nucleotide sequence: TGTGCCAGCAGCTTAGATTACGCTAGCGGGAGCGATGAGCAGTTCTTC.

This clonotype was counted many times. The rearrangement uses TRBV11-2 and TRBJ2-5; TRBD2 agrees at 11 bases. Germline CDR1 SGHAT, CDR2 FQNNGV. The CDR3 is 16 residues long. V lost 3 bases and J lost 6; bases outside the gene matches: 9. Here the CDR3 DNA reads TGTGCCAGCAGCTTCATTAGCGGGGGGGCCGCGAAGACCCAGTACTTC. It codes for CASSFISGGAAKTQYF.

The chain joins TRBV6-1 to TRBJ1-2; unclear D gene. Germline lookup yields CDR1 MNHNS and CDR2 SASEGT. Trimming pared 8 bases from V and 4 bases from J, leaving 5 bases between. This CDR3 is 10 amino acids long. The CDR3 coding sequence is TGTGCCAGCGGGCTCTATGGCTACACCTTC. Its protein product is CASGLYGYTF.

This clonotype was counted many times. The V call is TRBV7-2, the J call TRBJ2-5; D not certain. The V end lost 5 bases, the J end lost 2 bases, and 9 bases lay between the germline ends. Germline CDR1 is SGHTA and CDR2 is FQGNSA. There are 13 residues in the CDR3. The CDR3 loop is CASSRAPQETQYF. CDR3 bases: TGTGCCAGCAGCCGGGCGCCTCAAGAGACCCAGTACTTC.

This clonotype came up a few times. The chain combines TRBV6-5 with TRBJ2-2; D remains ambiguous. The CDR3 has 16 amino acids. Deletions cut 0 bases from V and 0 bases from J, with 8 bases between. Germline CDR1 is MNHEY and CDR2 is SVGAGI. CDR3 sequence: CASSYSRYSNTGELFF. In DNA form, the CDR3 reads TGTGCCAGCAGTTACTCAAGATACTCGAACACCGGGGAGCTGTTTTTT.

This chain joins TRBV4-3 and TRBJ1-2, with TRBD1 as a possible D gene (5 bases). Deletions cut 0 bases from V and 4 bases from J, with 9 bases between. Germline CDR1 LGHNA, CDR2 YSLEER. The CDR3 is made up of 14 amino acids. The CDR3 spells CASSQEGQAYGYTF. The CDR3 DNA sequence: TGCGCCAGCAGCCAAGAGGGGCAGGCCTATGGCTACACCTTC.